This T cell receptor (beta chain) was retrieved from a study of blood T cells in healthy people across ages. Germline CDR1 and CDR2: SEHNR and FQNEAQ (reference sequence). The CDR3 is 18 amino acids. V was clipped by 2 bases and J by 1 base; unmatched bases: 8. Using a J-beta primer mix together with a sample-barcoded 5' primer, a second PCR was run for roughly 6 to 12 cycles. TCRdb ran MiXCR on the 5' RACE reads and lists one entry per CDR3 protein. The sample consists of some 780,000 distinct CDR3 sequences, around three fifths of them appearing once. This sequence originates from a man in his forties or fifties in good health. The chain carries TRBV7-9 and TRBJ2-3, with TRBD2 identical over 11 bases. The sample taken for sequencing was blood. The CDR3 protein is CASSLPPRLAGRTDTQYF. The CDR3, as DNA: TGTGCCAGCAGCTTACCCCCCCGACTAGCGGGGCGCACAGATACGCAGTATTTT.